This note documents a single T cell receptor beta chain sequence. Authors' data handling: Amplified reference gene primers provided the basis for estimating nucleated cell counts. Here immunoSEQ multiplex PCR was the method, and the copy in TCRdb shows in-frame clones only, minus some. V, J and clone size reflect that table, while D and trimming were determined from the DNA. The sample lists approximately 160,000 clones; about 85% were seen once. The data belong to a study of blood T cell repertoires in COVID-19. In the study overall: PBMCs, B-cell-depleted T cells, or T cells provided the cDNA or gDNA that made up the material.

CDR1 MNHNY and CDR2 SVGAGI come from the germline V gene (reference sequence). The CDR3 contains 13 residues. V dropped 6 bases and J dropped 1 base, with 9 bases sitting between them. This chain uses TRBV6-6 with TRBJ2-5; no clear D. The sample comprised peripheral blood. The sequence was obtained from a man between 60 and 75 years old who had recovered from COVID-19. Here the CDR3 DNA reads TGTGCCAGCAGCACCCCAGGCCAAGAGACCCAGTACTTC. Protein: CASSTPGQETQYF.